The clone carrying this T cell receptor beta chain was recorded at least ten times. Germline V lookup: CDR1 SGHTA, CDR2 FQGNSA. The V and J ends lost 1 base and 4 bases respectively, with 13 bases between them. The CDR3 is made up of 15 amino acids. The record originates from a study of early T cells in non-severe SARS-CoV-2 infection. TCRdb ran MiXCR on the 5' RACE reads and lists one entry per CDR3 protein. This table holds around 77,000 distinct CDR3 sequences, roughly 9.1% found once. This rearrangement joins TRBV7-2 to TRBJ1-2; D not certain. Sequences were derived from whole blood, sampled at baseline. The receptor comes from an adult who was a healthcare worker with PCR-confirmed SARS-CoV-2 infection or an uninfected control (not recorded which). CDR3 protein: CASSLGPGGAYGYTF. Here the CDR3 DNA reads TGTGCCAGCAGCTTAGGTCCGGGAGGTGCCTATGGCTACACCTTC.